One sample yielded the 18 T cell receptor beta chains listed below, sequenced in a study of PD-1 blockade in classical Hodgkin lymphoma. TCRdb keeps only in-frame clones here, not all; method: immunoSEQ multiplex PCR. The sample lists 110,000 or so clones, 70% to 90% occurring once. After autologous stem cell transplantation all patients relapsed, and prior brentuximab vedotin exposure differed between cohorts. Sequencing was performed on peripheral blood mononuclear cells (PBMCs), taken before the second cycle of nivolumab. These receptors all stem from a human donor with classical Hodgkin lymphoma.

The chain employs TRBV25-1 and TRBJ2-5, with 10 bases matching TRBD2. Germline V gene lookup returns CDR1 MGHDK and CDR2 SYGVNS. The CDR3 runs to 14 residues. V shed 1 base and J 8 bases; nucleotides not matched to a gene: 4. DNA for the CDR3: TGTGCCAGCAGTGAATCATCTAGCGGGAGAACCCAGTACTTC. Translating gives CASSESSSGRTQYF.

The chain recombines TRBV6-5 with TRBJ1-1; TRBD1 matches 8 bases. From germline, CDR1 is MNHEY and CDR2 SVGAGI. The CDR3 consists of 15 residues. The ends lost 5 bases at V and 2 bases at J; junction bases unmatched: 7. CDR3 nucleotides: TGTGCCAGCAGTCATCCCACAGGGGGAAACACTGAAGCTTTCTTT. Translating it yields CASSHPTGGNTEAFF.

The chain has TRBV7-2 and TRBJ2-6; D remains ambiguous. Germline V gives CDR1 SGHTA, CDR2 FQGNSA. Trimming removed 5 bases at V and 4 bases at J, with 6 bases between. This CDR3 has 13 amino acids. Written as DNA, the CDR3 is TGTGCCAGCAGCCTTGGGGGGGCCAACGTCCTGACTTTC. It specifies CASSLGGANVLTF.

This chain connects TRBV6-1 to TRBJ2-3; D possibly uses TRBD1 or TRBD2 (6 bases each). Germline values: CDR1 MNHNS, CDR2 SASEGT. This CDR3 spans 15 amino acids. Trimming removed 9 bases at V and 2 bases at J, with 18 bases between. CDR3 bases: TGTGCCAGTTCTCAGGGGACTGCCCTCACAGATACGCAGTATTTT. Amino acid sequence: CASSQGTALTDTQYF.

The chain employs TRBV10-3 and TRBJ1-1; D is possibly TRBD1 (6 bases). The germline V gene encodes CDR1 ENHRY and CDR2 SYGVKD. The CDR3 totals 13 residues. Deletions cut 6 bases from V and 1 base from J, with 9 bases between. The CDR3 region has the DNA TGTGCCATCAGAATACAGGGGAACACTGAAGCTTTCTTT. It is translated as CAIRIQGNTEAFF.

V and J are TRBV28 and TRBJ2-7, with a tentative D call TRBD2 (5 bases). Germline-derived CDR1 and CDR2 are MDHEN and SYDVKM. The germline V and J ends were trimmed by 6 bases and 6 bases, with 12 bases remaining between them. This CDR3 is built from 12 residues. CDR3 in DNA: TGTGCCAGCAGCCTTGGACTCGGCGAGCAGTACTTC. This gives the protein CASSLGLGEQYF.

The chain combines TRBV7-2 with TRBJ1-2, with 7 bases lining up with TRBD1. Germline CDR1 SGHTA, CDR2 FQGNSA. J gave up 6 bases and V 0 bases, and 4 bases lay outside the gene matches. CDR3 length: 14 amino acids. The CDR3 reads CASSLALGGDGYTF. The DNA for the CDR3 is TGTGCCAGCAGCTTAGCGCTAGGGGGCGATGGCTACACCTTC.

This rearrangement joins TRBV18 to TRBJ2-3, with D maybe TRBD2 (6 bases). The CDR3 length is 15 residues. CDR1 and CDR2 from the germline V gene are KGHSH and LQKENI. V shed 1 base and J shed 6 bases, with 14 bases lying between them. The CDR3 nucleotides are TGTGCCAGCTCACCACTTATTTCGGGAGTGGATACGCAGTATTTT. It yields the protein CASSPLISGVDTQYF.

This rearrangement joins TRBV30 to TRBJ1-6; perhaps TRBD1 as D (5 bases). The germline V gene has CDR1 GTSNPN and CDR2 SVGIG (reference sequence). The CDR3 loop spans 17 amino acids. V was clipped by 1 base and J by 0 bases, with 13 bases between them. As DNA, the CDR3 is TGTGCCTGGAGTGGGGACCGTACAAGCTCCTATAATTCACCCCTCCACTTT. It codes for CAWSGDRTSSYNSPLHF.

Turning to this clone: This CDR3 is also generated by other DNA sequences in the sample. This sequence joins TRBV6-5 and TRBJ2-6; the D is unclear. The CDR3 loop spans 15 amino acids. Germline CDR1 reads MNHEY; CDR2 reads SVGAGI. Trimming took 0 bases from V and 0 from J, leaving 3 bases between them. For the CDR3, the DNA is TGTGCCAGCAGTTACTCTGGCTCTGGGGCCAACGTCCTGACTTTC. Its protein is CASSYSGSGANVLTF.

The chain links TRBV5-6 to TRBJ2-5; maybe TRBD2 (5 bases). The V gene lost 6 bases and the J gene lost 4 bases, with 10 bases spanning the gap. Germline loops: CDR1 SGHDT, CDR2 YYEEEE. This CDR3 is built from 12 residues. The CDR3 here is CASTVGRETQYF. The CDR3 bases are TGTGCCAGCACCGTGGGGAGAGAGACCCAGTACTTC.

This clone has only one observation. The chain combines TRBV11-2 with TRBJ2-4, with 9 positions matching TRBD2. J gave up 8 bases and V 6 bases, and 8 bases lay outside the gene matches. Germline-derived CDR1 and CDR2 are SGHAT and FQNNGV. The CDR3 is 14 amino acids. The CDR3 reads CASRNTAGGDIQYF. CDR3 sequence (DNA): TGTGCCAGCAGGAATACGGCGGGAGGGGACATTCAGTACTTC.

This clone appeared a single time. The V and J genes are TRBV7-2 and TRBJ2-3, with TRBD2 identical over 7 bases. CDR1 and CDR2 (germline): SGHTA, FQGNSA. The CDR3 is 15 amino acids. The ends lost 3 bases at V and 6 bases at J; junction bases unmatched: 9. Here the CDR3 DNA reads TGTGCCAGCAGCTTCCGGGACTATAAATTGGATACGCAGTATTTT. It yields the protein CASSFRDYKLDTQYF.

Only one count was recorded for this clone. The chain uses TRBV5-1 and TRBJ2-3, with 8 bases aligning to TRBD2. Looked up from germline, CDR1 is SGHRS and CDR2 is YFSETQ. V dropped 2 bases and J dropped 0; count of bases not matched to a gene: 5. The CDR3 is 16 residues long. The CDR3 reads CASSLGTSGSTDTQYF. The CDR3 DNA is TGCGCCAGCAGCTTAGGTACTAGCGGTAGCACAGATACGCAGTATTTT.

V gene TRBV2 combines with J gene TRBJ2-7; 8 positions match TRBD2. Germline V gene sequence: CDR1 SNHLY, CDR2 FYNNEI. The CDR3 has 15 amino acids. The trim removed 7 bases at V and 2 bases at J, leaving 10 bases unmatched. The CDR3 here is CASISSGKVAYEQYF. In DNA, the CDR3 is TGTGCCAGCATAAGTAGCGGGAAAGTTGCCTACGAGCAGTACTTC. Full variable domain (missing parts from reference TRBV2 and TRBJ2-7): EPEVTQTPSHQVTQMGQEVILRCVPISNHLYFYWYRQILGQKVEFLVSFYNNEISEKSEIFDDQFSVERPDGSNFTLKIRSTKLEDSAMYFCASISSGKVAYEQYFGPGTRLTVT.

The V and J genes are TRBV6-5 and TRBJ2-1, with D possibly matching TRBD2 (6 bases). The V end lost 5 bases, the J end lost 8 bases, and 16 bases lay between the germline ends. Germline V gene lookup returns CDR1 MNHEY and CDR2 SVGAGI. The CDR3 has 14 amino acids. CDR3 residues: CASSASGTSDEQFF. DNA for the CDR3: TGTGCCAGCAGTGCCTCCGGGACTTCCGATGAGCAGTTCTTC.

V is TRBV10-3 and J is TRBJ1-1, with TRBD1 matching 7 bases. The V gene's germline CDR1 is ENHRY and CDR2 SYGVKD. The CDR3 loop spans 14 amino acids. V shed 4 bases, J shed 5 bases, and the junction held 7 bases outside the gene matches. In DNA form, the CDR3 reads TGTGCCATCAGTGCTAGACAGGGAGGGACTGAAGCTTTCTTT. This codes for CAISARQGGTEAFF.

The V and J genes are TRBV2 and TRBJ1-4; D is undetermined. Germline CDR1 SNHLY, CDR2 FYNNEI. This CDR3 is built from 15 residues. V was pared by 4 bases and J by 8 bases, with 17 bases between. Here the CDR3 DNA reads TGTGCCAGCAGTGCCTTCACGGGGTTAGGGGAAAAACTGTTTTTT. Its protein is CASSAFTGLGEKLFF.